The sequence of this TCR beta chain was determined in a study of OX40 agonist ivuxolimab in advanced cancers. Between the trimmed V and J ends, which lost 1 base and 2 bases, there was a span of 6 bases. Germline CDR1 and CDR2: SGHKS and YYEKEE (reference sequence). This CDR3 is 13 amino acids long. This clone came up once. TCRdb keeps only in-frame clones here, not all; method: immunoSEQ multiplex PCR. The profile shows roughly 38,000 clones, about 82% of them singletons. The sequencing used CD4+ or CD8+ T cells sorted from blood, collected in a trial of the OX40 agonist ivuxolimab. The chain recombines TRBV5-5 with TRBJ2-5, with D unclear. This clonotype originated in an adult with an advanced solid tumor such as melanoma, head and neck, liver or kidney cancer. CDR3 sequence reads: CASSLLSQETQYF. CDR3 nucleotide sequence: TGTGCCAGCAGCTTGTTGTCTCAAGAGACCCAGTACTTC.